This TCR beta chain was recovered during a study of OX40 agonist ivuxolimab in advanced cancers. Study-wide results and limits: At doses 0.1 to 3.0 mg/kg, CD4+ and CD8+ clones expanded. Mean expanded clone counts were higher in CD8+ than CD4+ T cells.

The CDR3 length is 14 residues. Trimming left V 8 bases short and J 0 bases short, with 11 bases between. Germline V gene lookup returns CDR1 LGHNA and CDR2 YNFKEQ. About this clone: Its antigen is still unknown.

Data came from immunoSEQ multiplex PCR; TCRdb stores just in-frame clones and leaves some out. Seen here are roughly 63,000 clones, approximately 90% observed once, and the top ten hold 11%. The source was CD4+ or CD8+ T cells sorted from blood, collected in a trial of the OX40 agonist ivuxolimab. The chain employs TRBV4-2 and TRBJ1-3; possible D gene TRBD1, 5 bases. The sequence came from an adult with an advanced solid tumor such as melanoma, head and neck, liver or kidney cancer. The DNA of the CDR3 is TGTGCCAGCCGGAACAGGAGCTCTGGAAACACCATATATTTT. Translation: CASRNRSSGNTIYF.